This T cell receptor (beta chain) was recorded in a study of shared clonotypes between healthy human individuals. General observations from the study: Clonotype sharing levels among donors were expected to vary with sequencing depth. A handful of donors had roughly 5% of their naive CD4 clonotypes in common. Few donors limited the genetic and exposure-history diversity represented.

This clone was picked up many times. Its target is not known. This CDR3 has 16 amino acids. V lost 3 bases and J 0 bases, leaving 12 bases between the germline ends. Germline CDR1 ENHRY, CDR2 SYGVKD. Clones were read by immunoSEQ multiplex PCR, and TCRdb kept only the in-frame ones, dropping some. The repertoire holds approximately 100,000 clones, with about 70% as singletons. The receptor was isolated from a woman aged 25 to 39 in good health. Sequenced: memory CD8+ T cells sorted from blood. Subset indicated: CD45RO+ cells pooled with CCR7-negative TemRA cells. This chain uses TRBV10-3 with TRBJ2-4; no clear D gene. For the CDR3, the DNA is TGTGCCATCAGTGATGACTTCTTACTAGCCAAAAACATTCAGTACTTC. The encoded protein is CAISDDFLLAKNIQYF.